A single sample is the source of the 5 T cell receptor beta chains below, sequenced in a study of neurological immune-mediated disorders. In TCRdb, the 5' RACE reads were re-called with MiXCR into one record per CDR3 protein. Among about 74,000 distinct CDR3 sequences listed, 4% to 6% were seen once. Sequenced material: PBMCs. The receptors derive from a man between 18 and 29 years old with multiple sclerosis.

This clonotype was detected many times. The chain uses TRBV5-1 and TRBJ1-5; D uncertain. Germline CDR1 SGHRS, CDR2 YFSETQ. This CDR3 has 15 residues. The V and J ends lost 0 bases and 0 bases respectively, with 7 bases between them. CDR3 amino acids: CASSLGDYSNQPQHF. CDR3 bases: TGCGCCAGCAGCTTGGGCGATTATAGCAATCAGCCCCAGCATTTT.

This clonotype occurred many times. The chain employs TRBV7-2 and TRBJ1-1; D is uncertain. Germline values: CDR1 SGHTA, CDR2 FQGNSA. The CDR3 is made up of 12 amino acids. The V end was cut by 1 base, the J end by 11 bases, with 11 bases between. CDR3 sequence: CASSLEAGEAFF. In nucleotides, the CDR3 is TGTGCCAGCAGCTTAGAGGCCGGGGAGGCTTTCTTT.

This clonotype was observed many times. The chain links TRBV7-6 to TRBJ1-3; tentative D call: TRBD1 (6 bases). Germline V gives CDR1 SGHVS, CDR2 FNYEAQ. The CDR3 extends over 15 amino acids. V was pared by 5 bases and J by 0 bases, with 11 bases between. CDR3 sequence (DNA): TGTGCCAGCAGCCCGAACAGGGTCTCTGGAAACACCATATATTTT. Translation gives CASSPNRVSGNTIYF.

This clonotype was seen only a few times. The chain combines TRBV12-3 or TRBV12-4 with TRBJ2-5, with TRBD1 matching 7 bases. The CDR3 has 16 amino acids. The trim removed 6 bases at V and 6 bases at J, leaving 16 bases unmatched. In nucleotides, the CDR3 is TGTGCCAGCAGCCTAGGGACCCGGACAGGAGAAAAGACCCAGTACTTC. This translates into CASSLGTRTGEKTQYF.

The sample holds many counts of this clonotype. This chain uses TRBV5-1 with TRBJ2-7; TRBD2 is a possible D gene (5 bases). The germline V gene has CDR1 SGHRS and CDR2 YFSETQ. There are 14 residues in the CDR3. V lost 6 bases and J 5 bases, leaving 18 bases between the germline ends. The chain's CDR3 is CASNPEGRENEQYF. In DNA, the CDR3 is TGCGCCAGCAACCCTGAGGGAAGGGAGAACGAGCAGTACTTC.